The T cell receptor (beta chain) described here comes from a study of control samples from healthy donors and cancer patients (dated by TCRdb to the early 2020s). The library was made by the immunoSEQ multiplex PCR assay. TCRdb re-hosts the immuneACCESS table, in-frame sequences only. Its copies lack some clones; in the studies checked, an unresolved V gene accounts for under half of them, and the cause for the rest is not known. The sample table shows about 98,000 clones, and roughly 86% are seen once. Of the sample, about 2% falls within the top ten clones. Concerning this clone itself: Its antigen remains unidentified. No clone much larger than this one lies a single base away; base qualities are absent.

The clonotype was recovered from a man aged 60 to 69 in good health. Sequencing used blood.

The DNA reads TGTGCCAGCAGCTTAATAGGCGGCTACAATGAGCAGTTCTTC. Its translation is CASSLIGGYNEQFF. The sequence joins TRBV7-3 to TRBJ2-1; the D gene cannot be named for sure. The germline V gene encodes CDR1 SGHTA and CDR2 FQGTGA. Its CDR3 holds 14 amino acids, cysteine through phenylalanine. The CDR3 DNA has 42 bases and is translated from base 1. V is reduced by 1 base and J by 3 bases, leaving a spacing of 7 bases between them.